This record concerns one T cell receptor beta chain sequence. Its antigen is currently unknown. The entry originates in a study of T cell responses to AZD1222 COVID-19 vaccine. General observations from the study: White British donors predominated, females outnumbered males, and clonal diversity was possibly underestimated. Spike regions recognized by vaccine-associated CD4 TCRs spanned the protein, led by 160-218 and 743-854. Just a handful of AZD1222 recipients were seropositive at baseline. The repertoires were collected only after the peak T cell response.

Germline V lookup: CDR1 SNHLY, CDR2 FYNNEI. The CDR3 loop spans 15 amino acids. Trimming cost V 9 bases and J 3 bases, with 17 bases left between them. The method was immunoSEQ multiplex PCR; TCRdb's version includes in-frame clones alone and lacks a portion of them. Among 120,000 to 150,000 clones listed, approximately 78% were seen once. Sequencing was performed on peripheral blood, taken on day 0 of MenACWY control vaccination. The clonotype comes from an adult in good health. The J gene is TRBJ2-2, the V gene TRBV2; weak D call: TRBD1 (6 bases). CDR3 loop: CASSNGQPDTGELFF. In nucleotides, the CDR3 is TGTGCCAGTTCTAACGGACAGCCCGACACCGGGGAGCTGTTTTTT.